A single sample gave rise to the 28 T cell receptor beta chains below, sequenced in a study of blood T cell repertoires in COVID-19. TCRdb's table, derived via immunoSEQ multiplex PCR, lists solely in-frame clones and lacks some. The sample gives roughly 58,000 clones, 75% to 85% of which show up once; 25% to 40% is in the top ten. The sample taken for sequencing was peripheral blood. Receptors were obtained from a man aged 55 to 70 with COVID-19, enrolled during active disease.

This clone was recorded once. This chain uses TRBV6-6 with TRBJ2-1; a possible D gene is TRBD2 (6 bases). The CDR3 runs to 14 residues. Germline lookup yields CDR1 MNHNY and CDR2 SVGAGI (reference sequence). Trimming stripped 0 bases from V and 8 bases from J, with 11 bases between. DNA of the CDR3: TGTGCCAGCAGTTACTCCGGGGGTGGCGATGAGCAGTTCTTC. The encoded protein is CASSYSGGGDEQFF.

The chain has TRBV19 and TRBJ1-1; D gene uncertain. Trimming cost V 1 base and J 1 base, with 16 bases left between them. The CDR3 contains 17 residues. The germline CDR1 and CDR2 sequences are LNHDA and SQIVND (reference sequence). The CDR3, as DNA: TGTGCCAGTAGTATAGTGGGTGGGCCGGGGAAGAACACTGAAGCTTTCTTT. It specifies CASSIVGGPGKNTEAFF. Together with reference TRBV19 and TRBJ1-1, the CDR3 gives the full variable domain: DGGITQSPKYLFRKEGQNVTLSCEQNLNHDAMYWYRQDPGQGLRLIYYSQIVNDFQKGDIAEGYSVSREKKESFPLTVTSAQKNPTAFYLCASSIVGGPGKNTEAFFGQGTRLTVV.

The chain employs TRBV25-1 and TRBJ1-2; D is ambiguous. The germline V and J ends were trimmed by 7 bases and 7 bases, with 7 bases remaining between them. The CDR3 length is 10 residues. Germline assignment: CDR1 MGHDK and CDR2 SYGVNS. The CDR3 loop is CASTHCGYTF. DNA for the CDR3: TGTGCCAGCACTCACTGTGGCTACACCTTC.

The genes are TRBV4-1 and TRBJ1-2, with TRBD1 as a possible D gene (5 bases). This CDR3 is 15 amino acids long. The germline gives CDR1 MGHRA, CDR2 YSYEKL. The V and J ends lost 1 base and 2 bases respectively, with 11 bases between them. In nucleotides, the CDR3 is TGCGCCAGCAGCCAAGTTGGGGCACCAAACTATGGCTACACCTTC. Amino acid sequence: CASSQVGAPNYGYTF.

For the CDR3, the DNA is TGTGCCAGCAGTTACGGGACTCGTTACAATGAGCAGTTCTTC. Amino acids: CASSYGTRYNEQFF. This chain uses TRBV6-2 or TRBV6-3 with TRBJ2-1; D may be TRBD2 (6 bases). Germline values: CDR1 MNHEY, CDR2 SVGEGT. The CDR3 extends over 14 amino acids. The V end lost 2 bases, the J end lost 4 bases, and 9 bases lay between the germline ends.

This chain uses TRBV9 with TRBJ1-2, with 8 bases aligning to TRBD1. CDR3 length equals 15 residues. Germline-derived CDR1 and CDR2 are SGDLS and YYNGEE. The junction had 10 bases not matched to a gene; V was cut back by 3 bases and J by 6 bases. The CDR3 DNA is TGTGCCAGCAGCGGGAGACAGGGGCGTAAAAATGGCTACACCTTC. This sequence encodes CASSGRQGRKNGYTF.

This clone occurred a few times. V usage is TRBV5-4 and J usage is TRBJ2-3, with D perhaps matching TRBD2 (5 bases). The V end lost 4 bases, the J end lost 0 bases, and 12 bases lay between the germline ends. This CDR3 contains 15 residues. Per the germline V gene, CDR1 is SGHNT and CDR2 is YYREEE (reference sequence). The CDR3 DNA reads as TGTGCCAGCAGCGGGAGTGCGGTTAGCACAGATACGCAGTATTTT. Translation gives CASSGSAVSTDTQYF.

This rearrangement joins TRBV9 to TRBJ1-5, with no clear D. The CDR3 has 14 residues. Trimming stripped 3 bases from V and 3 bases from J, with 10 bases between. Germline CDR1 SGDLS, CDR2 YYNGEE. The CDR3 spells CASSDGSANQPQHF. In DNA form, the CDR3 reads TGTGCCAGCAGCGATGGGAGTGCCAATCAGCCCCAGCATTTT.

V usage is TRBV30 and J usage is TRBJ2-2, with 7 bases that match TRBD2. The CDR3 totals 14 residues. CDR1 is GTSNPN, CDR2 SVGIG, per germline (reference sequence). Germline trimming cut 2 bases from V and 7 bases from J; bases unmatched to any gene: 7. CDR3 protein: CAWSTPSGVGELFF. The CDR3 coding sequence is TGTGCCTGGAGTACCCCGAGCGGGGTCGGGGAGCTGTTTTTT.

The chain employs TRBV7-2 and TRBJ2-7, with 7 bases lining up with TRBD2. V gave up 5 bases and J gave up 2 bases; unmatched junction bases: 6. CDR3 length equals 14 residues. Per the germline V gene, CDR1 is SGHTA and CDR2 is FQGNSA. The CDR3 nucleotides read TGTGCCAGCAGCAGACCGGGACTACCCTACGAGCAGTACTTC. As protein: CASSRPGLPYEQYF.

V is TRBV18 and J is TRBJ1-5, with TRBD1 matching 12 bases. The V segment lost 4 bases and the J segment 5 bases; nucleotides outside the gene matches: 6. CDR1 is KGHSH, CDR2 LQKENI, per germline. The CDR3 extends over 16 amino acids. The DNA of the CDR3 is TGTGCCAGCTCACAAATGGGACAGGGGGCATATCAGCCCCAGCATTTT. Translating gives CASSQMGQGAYQPQHF.

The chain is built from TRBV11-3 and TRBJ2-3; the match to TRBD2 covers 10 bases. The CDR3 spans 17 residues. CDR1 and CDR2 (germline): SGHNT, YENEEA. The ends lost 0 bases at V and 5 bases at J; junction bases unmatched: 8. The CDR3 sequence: CASSLDTSGRAVDTQYF. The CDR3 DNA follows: TGTGCCAGCAGCTTAGATACCAGCGGGAGGGCCGTAGATACGCAGTATTTT.

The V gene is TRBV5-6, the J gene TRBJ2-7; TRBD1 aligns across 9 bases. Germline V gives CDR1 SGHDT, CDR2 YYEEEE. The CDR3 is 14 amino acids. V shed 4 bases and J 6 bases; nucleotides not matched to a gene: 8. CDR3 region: CASSPGTGSGEQYF. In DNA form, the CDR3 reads TGTGCCAGCAGCCCGGGGACAGGGTCTGGCGAGCAGTACTTC.

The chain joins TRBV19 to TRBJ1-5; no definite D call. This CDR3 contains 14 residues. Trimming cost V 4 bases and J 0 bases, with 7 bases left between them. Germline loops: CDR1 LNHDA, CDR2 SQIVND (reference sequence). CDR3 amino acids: CASSSGISNQPQHF. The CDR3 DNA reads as TGTGCCAGTAGTAGCGGTATTAGCAATCAGCCCCAGCATTTT.

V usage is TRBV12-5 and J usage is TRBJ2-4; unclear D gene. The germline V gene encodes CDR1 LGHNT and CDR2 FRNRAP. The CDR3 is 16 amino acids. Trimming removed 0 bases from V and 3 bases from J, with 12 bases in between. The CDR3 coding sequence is TGTGCTAGTGGTTTGGTAAGAACTCTCGGCAAAAACATTCAGTACTTC. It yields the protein CASGLVRTLGKNIQYF.

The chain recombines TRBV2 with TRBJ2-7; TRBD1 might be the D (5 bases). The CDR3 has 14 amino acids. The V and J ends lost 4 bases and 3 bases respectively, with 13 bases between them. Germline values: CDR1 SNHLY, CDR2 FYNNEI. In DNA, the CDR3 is TGTGCCAGCAGTGTTCAGGGCCAAGGCTACGAGCAGTACTTC. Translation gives CASSVQGQGYEQYF.

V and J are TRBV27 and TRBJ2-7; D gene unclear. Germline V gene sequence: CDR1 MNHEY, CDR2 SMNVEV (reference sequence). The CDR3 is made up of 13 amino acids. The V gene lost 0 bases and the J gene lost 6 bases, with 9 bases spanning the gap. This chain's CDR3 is CASSLSRRSEQYF. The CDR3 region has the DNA TGTGCCAGCAGTTTATCGCGGCGGAGCGAGCAGTACTTC.

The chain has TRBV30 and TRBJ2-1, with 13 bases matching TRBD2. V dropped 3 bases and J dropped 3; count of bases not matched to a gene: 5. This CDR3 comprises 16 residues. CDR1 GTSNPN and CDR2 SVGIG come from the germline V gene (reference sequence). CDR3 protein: CAWRGTSGKFYNEQFF. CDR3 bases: TGTGCCTGGAGGGGGACTAGCGGGAAATTCTACAATGAGCAGTTCTTC.

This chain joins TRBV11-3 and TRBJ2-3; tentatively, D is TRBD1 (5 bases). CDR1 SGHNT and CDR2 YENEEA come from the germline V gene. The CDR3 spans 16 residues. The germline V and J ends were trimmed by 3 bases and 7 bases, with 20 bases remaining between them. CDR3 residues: CASSFRAGNGRNTQYF. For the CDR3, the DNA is TGTGCCAGCAGCTTTAGGGCAGGGAACGGTCGTAATACGCAGTATTTT.

The CDR3 bases are TGTGCCAGCAGTTTCAGCGGGATGGTAGGCACTGAAGCTTTCTTT. It is translated as CASSFSGMVGTEAFF. The chain is built from TRBV6-2 or TRBV6-3 and TRBJ1-1; D remains ambiguous. Germline CDR1 and CDR2: MNHEY and SVGEGT. The ends were cut back, 4 bases at V and 4 bases at J, with 16 bases in the middle. The CDR3 is 15 residues long.

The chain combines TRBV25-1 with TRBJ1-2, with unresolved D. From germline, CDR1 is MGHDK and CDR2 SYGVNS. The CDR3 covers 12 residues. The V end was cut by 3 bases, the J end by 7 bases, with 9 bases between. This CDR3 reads CASSDGLIGYTF. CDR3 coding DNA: TGTGCCAGCAGTGACGGGTTGATTGGCTACACCTTC.

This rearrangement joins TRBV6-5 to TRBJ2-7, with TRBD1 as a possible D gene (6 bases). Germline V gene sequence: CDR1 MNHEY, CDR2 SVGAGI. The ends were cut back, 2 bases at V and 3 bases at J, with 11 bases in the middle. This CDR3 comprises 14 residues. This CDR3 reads CASSYRDISYEQYF. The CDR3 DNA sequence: TGTGCCAGCAGTTACCGGGACATCAGCTACGAGCAGTACTTC.

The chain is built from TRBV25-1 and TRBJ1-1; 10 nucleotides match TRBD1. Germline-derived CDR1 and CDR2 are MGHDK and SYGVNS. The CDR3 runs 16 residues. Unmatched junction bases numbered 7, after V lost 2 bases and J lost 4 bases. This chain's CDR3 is CASSEAGQGGVTEAFF. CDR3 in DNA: TGTGCCAGCAGTGAAGCCGGACAGGGGGGAGTCACTGAAGCTTTCTTT.

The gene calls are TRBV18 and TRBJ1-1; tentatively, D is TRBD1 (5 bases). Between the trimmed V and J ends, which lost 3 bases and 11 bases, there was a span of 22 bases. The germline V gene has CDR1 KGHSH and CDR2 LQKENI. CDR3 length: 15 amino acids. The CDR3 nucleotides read TGTGCCAGCTCACCGCCCGGGACTCCACAAACGGGGGCTTTCTTT. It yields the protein CASSPPGTPQTGAFF.

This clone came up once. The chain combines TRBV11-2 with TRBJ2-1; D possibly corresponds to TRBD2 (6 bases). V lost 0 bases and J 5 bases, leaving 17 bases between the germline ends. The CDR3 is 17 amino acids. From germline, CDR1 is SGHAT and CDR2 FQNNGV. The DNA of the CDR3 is TGTGCCAGCAGCTTAGATCTGGCTAGCGTGATAAACAATGAGCAGTTCTTC. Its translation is CASSLDLASVINNEQFF.

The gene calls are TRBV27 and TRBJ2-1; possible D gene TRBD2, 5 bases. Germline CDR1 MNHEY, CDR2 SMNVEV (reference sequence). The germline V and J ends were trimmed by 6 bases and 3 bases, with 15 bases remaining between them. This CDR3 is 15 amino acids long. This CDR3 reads CASSPGLESYNEQFF. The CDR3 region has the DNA TGTGCCAGCAGCCCAGGACTGGAGAGCTACAATGAGCAGTTCTTC.

The CDR3 DNA sequence: TGTGCCAGTAGCGTAGCGGGGGGTCCGTCCGGGGAGCTGTTTTTT. It codes for CASSVAGGPSGELFF. This chain uses TRBV19 with TRBJ2-2, with 10 nucleotides matching TRBD2. The germline CDR1 and CDR2 sequences are LNHDA and SQIVND (reference sequence). The V gene end was trimmed by 6 bases and the J gene end by 6 bases; junction bases not matched to a gene: 7. This CDR3 is built from 15 residues.

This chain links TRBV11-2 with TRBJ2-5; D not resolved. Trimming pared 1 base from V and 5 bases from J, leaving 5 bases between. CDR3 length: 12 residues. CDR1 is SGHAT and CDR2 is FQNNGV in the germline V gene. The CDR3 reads CASSLVPETQYF. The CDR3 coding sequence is TGTGCCAGCAGCTTAGTTCCGGAGACCCAGTACTTC.